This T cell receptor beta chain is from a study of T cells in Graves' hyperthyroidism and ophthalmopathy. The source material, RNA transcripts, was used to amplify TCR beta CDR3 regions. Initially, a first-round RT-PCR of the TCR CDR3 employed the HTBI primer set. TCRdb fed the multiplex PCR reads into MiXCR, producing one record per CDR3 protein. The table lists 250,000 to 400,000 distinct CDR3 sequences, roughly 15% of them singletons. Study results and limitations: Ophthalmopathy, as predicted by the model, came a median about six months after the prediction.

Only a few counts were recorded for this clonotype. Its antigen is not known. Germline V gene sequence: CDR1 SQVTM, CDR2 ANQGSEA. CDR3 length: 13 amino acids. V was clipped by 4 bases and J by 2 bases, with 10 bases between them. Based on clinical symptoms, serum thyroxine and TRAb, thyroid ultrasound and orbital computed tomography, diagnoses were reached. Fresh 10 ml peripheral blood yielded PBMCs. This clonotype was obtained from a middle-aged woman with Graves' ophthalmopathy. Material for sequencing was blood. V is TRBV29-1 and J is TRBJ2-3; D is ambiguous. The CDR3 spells CSVVLRFTDTQYF. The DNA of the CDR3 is TGCAGCGTTGTTTTAAGGTTCACAGATACGCAGTATTTT.